This TCR beta chain was recovered during a study of CD8+CD57+ T cells in acquired aplastic anemia. Genomic DNA templated the TCR beta VDJ and CDR3 profiling. Each CDR3 protein gets one entry after TCRdb re-called the reads with MiXCR. The sample lists about 110,000 distinct CDR3 sequences, around 50% seen once, with around a third in the top ten. There are many counts of this clonotype. The junction departs from germline at one end; a sequencing error may be responsible. The CDR3 contains 13 residues. Germline loops: CDR1 LNHDA, CDR2 SQIVND (reference sequence). The clonotype originates from a human donor in good health, serving as a control. This rearrangement joins TRBV19 to TRBJ1-3; the D is unclear. The sequencing input was sorted CD4+, CD8+, or CD8+CD57+ T cells (not recorded which) from PBMCs. The CDR3 spells CVSSRVGENTIYF. CDR3 nucleotides: TGTGTCAGTAGTCGAGTGGGTGAAAACACCATATATTTT.